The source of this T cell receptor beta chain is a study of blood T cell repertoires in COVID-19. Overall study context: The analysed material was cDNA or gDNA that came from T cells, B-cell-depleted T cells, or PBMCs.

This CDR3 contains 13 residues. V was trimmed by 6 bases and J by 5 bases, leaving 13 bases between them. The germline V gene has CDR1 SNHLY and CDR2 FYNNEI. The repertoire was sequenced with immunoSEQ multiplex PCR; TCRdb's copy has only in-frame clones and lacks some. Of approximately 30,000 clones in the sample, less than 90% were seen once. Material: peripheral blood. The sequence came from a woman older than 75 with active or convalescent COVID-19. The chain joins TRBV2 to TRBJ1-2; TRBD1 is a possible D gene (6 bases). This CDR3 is CASSALQGYGYTF. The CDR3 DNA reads TGTGCCAGCAGCGCCCTACAGGGTTATGGCTACACCTTC.